Sequencing of this TCR beta chain was carried out in a study of long-term antiretroviral therapy in people with HIV. Across the study: About a decade before 2015, the earliest samples were taken when ART was typically delayed. Broader study findings: In samples taken after ART, diversity increased but remained below transplant donor control levels. The range of CDR3 lengths in HIV repertoires proved narrower than that found in controls.

Comment on this clone: Its antigen remains unidentified.

In each sample, roughly 0.95-10 million cryopreserved PBMC were present before DNA extraction. This CDR3 has 16 residues. Germline V gene lookup returns CDR1 MNHNY and CDR2 SVGAGI (reference sequence). Trimming took 3 bases from V and 0 from J, leaving 12 bases between them. An immunoSEQ assay, version v3.0, was performed at survey level. The table came from immunoSEQ multiplex PCR; TCRdb's copy has only in-frame clones and leaves some out. Of about 28,000 clones in the sample, around four fifths are singletons; the top ten hold 9.9%. This material consisted of unsorted PBMCs, taken 2.7 to 2.9 years after starting antiretroviral therapy. This receptor was taken from a man aged 25 to 40 with HIV. The V and J genes are TRBV6-6 and TRBJ2-1, with a weak D call TRBD1 (6 bases). CDR3 nucleotide sequence: TGTGCCAGCAGTTATGAACAGGGACCCTCCTACAATGAGCAGTTCTTC. Encoded protein: CASSYEQGPSYNEQFF.